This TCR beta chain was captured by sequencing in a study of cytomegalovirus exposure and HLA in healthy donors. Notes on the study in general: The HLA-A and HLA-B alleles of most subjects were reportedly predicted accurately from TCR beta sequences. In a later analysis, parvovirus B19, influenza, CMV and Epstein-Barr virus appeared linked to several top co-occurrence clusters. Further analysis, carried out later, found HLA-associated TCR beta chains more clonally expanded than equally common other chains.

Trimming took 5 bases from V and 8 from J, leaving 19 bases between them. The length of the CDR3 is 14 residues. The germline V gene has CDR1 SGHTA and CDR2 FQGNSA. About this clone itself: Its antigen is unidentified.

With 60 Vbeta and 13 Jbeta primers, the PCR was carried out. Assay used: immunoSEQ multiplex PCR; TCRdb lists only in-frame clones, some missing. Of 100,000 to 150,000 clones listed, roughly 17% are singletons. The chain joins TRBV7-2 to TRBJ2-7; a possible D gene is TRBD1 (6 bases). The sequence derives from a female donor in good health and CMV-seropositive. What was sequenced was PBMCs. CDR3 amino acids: CASSRAPQGTKQYF. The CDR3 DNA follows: TGTGCCAGCAGCCGAGCACCACAGGGTACGAAGCAGTACTTC.